The rows below give T cell receptor beta chains drawn from one sample of a study of OX40 agonist ivuxolimab in advanced cancers. The protocol was immunoSEQ multiplex PCR, while the TCRdb copy is restricted to in-frame clones and leaves out a portion. The sample lists about 86,000 clones, around 90% occurring once. Sequenced material: CD4+ or CD8+ T cells sorted from blood, taken in a trial of the OX40 agonist ivuxolimab. These receptor sequences come from an adult with an advanced solid tumor such as melanoma, head and neck, liver or kidney cancer. CDR3s include the opening cysteine and the closing phenylalanine or tryptophan. Not every row has a clone size; where given, it reads once, few, many or a size class.

CATSLYGVPYEQYF	.	TRBV5-1	TRBJ2-7
CATSTSGGYQPQHF	.	TRBV15	TRBJ1-5
CASSIHKDPTPEQYF	.	TRBV19	TRBJ2-7
CASSAGVGGTGNTIYF	.	TRBV19	TRBJ1-3
CASSVGGGIEQYF	few	TRBV11-2	TRBJ2-7
CASSPIRGGSYEQYF	.	TRBV18	TRBJ2-7
CAISLGRSEKLFF	.	TRBV10-3	TRBJ1-4
CASSFTGTSTEAFF	.	TRBV7-2	TRBJ1-1
CAWSRANEKLFF	few	TRBV30	TRBJ1-4
CASSVGGSNQPQHF	.	TRBV7-2	TRBJ1-5
CASSVFEGANEKLFF	.	TRBV9	TRBJ1-4
CASRGTADTQYF	.	TRBV19	TRBJ2-3
CASSLALWTGLHTDTQYF	.	TRBV7-2	TRBJ2-3
CASSGPLKNTEAFF	few	TRBV4-1	TRBJ1-1
CASTPTGGLSTEAFF	.	TRBV5-1	TRBJ1-1
CASSFQGGRDEKLFF	.	TRBV28	TRBJ1-4
CASQTTIEGYGYTF	.	TRBV7-2	TRBJ1-2
CASSTPGSTNEKLFF	.	TRBV4-1	TRBJ1-4
CASSLGTGAYEQYF	.	TRBV5-1	TRBJ2-7
CASIEKGGSSYEQYF	.	TRBV23-1	TRBJ2-7
CASSLVNAGARETQYF	.	TRBV11-1	TRBJ2-5
CASRSYGGLSNTGELFF	.	TRBV9	TRBJ2-2
CASSQEGTANTGELFF	.	TRBV14	TRBJ2-2
CASSLVRNSEQYF	.	TRBV11-3	TRBJ2-7
CATAFETSGTEQYF	.	TRBV2	TRBJ2-7
CASSRDSNSPLHF	once	TRBV7-8	TRBJ1-6
CASSSPRTGNSYGYTF	.	TRBV5-1	TRBJ1-2
CASSLQTGGNEQYF	once	TRBV5-1	TRBJ2-7
CASSQYGGYNEQFF	.	TRBV5-6	TRBJ2-1
CASSLGGTPETQYF	.	TRBV5-8	TRBJ2-5
CASSLPGLSETQYF	.	TRBV7-9	TRBJ2-5
CAWKNTGELFF	.	TRBV30	TRBJ2-2
CASSPGQAEAFF	.	TRBV13	TRBJ1-1
CASRRQGALNTEAFF	.	TRBV2	TRBJ1-1
CASSQGLRTGNTEAFF	.	TRBV14	TRBJ1-1
CASSPRLVLGAGELFF	once	TRBV5-1	TRBJ2-2
CASSPGGTGSYEQYF	.	TRBV18	TRBJ2-7
CASSFFPGTENIQYF	.	TRBV7-9	TRBJ2-4
CASSYSQGSYEQYF	once	TRBV6-6	TRBJ2-7
CASSSDRIWETQYF	.	TRBV7-2	TRBJ2-5
CAIRPEVGSDTQYF	.	TRBV10-3	TRBJ2-3
CAFTLAGVTDTQYF	.	TRBV30	TRBJ2-3
CASRVQTGTVVDEQYF	.	TRBV5-1	TRBJ2-7
CATSERGDQPQHF	.	TRBV19	TRBJ1-5
CASSLDQGGSPLHF	.	TRBV5-4	TRBJ1-6
CASSLAWGAVSGELFF	.	TRBV7-2	TRBJ2-2
CASTLPGTANYGYTF	.	TRBV28	TRBJ1-2
CASSQDRRVDNEQFF	.	TRBV4-2	TRBJ2-1
CASSLKRTGGLGEQYF	.	TRBV11-2	.
CASSADQGNTEAFF	.	TRBV9	TRBJ1-1
CASSLDRGASGNTIYF	.	TRBV7-2	TRBJ1-3
CATSRDLGYEQYF	.	TRBV15	TRBJ2-7
CASSDGTSGYNEQFF	.	TRBV6-1	TRBJ2-1
CASSLGESSYEQYF	.	TRBV5-4	TRBJ2-7
CASSPPSGRGTDTQYF	.	TRBV6-6	TRBJ2-3